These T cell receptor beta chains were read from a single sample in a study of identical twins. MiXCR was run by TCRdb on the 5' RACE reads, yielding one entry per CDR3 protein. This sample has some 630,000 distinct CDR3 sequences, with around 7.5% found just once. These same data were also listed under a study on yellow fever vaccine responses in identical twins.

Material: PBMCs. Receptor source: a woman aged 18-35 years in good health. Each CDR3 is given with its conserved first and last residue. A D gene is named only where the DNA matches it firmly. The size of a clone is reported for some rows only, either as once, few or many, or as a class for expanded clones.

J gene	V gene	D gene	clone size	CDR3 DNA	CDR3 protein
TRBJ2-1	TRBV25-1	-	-	TGTGCCAGCAGTGAACTACGGACGCCTCTCTCCAATGAGCAGTTCTTC	CASSELRTPLSNEQFF
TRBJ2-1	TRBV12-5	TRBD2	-	TGTGCTAGTGGTTTGGTCGGACTAGCGGGATACAATGAGCAGTTCTTC	CASGLVGLAGYNEQFF
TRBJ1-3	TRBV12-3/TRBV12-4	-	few	TGTGCCAGCAGTCCCGGCGGGGGTACGGGAAACACCATATATTTT	CASSPGGGTGNTIYF
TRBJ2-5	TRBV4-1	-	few	TGCGCCAGCAGCCAAGCGGTACTACCAGAGACCCAGTACTTC	CASSQAVLPETQYF
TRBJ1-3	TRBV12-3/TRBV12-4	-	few	TGTGCCAGCAGTTTAGTCGGGGGCCTCGGGGGCACCATATATTTT	CASSLVGGLGGTIYF
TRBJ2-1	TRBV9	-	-	TGTGCCAGCAGCGGGGACTTGGCGGGATACAATGAGCAGTTCTTC	CASSGDLAGYNEQFF
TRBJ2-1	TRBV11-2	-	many	TGTGCCAGCAGCTTACATACCCAGGTTGGGGGCCCCTACAATGAGCAGTTCTTC	CASSLHTQVGGPYNEQFF
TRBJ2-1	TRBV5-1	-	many	TGCGCCAGCAGCTCGGACGGGAGCTCCTACAATGAGCAGTTCTTC	CASSSDGSSYNEQFF
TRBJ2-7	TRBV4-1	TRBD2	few	TGCGCCAGCAGCCAGAGACTAGCGGGGGCCTACGAGCAGTACTTC	CASSQRLAGAYEQYF
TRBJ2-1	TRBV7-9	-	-	TGTGCCAGCAGCTTAGTCTTATCCCTGAGCTCCTACAATGAGCAGTTCTTC	CASSLVLSLSSYNEQFF
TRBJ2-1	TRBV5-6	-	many	TGTGCCAGCGGGACCTACAATGAGCAGTTCTTC	CASGTYNEQFF
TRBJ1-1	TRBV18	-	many	TGTGCCAGCTCACCAAATCAGGGAACTGAAGCTTTCTTT	CASSPNQGTEAFF
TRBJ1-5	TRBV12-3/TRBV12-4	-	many	TGTGCCAGCAGTCCCAGAGGAGGAGGATGGTTCCATCAGCCCCAGCATTTT	CASSPRGGGWFHQPQHF
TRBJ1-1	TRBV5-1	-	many	TGCGCCAGCAGCTTGGATTCTAGACAGAACACTGAAGCTTTCTTT	CASSLDSRQNTEAFF
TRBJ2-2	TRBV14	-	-	TGTGCCAGCAGCCAAATCCCCGCGTCCGGGGAGCTGTTTTTT	CASSQIPASGELFF
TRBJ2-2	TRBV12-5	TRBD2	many	TGTGCTAGTGGTTTTAGCGGGAGAACCGGGGAGCTGTTTTTT	CASGFSGRTGELFF
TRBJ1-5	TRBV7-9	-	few	TGTGCCAGCAGCTTAGCACAGGCGGGGAACCAGCCCCAGCATTTT	CASSLAQAGNQPQHF
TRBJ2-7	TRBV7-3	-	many	TGTGCCAGCAGCTTAATGCCAGGGGAAGGCAACGAGCAGTACTTC	CASSLMPGEGNEQYF
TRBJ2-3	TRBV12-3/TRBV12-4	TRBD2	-	TGTACCTTCAGTCTGCGGGAGGGGCGACGAACTAGCACAGATACGCAGTATTTT	CTFSLREGRRTSTDTQYF
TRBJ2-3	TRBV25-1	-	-	TGTGCCAGCAGCGCGACAAGGGCGCCCCGGAGTCCCACAGATACACAGTATTTT	CASSATRAPRSPTDTQYF
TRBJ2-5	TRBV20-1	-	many	TGCAGTGCGCGACCTCCGGGCAACCTGGGTATGGCCCAGTACTTC	CSARPPGNLGMAQYF
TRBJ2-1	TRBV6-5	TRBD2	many	TGTGCCAGCAGTTACTCGCAACTAGCGACCTCCTACAATGAGCAGTTCTTC	CASSYSQLATSYNEQFF
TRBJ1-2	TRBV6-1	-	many	TGTGCCAGCAGTACCCCCAGGGAGGGGTATGGCTACACCTTC	CASSTPREGYGYTF
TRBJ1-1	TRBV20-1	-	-	TGCAGTGCTAGATCAGGGAGTAACGCTGAAGCTTTCTTT	CSARSGSNAEAFF
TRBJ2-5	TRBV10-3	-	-	TGTGCCTCGCACGAGCGGGCCACGGAAGAGACCCAGTACTTC	CASHERATEETQYF
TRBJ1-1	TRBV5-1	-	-	TGCGCCAGCAGCTTGGGGGATGGACTGAACACTGAAGCTTTCTTT	CASSLGDGLNTEAFF
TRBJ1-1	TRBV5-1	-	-	TGCGCCAGCAGCCCCCTACAGGGTGGGGCTGAAGCTTTCTTT	CASSPLQGGAEAFF
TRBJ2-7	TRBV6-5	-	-	TGTGCCAGCAGTTACTCCCTCCAAGCAGGGGGGAACGAGCAGTACTTC	CASSYSLQAGGNEQYF